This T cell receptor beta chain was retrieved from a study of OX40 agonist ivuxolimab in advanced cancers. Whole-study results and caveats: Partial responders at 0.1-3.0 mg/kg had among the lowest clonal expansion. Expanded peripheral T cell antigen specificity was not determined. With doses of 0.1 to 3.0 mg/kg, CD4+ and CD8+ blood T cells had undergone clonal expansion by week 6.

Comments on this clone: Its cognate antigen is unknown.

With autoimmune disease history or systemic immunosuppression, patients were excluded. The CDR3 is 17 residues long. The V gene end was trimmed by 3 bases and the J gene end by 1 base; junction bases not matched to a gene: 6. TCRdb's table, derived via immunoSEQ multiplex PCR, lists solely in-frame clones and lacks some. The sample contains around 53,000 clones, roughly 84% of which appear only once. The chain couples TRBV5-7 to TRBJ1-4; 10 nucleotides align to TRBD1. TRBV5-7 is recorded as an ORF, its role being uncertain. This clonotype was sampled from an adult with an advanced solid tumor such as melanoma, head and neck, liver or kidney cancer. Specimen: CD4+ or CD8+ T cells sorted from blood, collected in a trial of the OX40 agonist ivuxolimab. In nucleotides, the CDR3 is TGTGCCAGCAGCTCCGGGACAGGGGTGATAACTAATGAAAAACTGTTTTTT. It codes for CASSSGTGVITNEKLFF.